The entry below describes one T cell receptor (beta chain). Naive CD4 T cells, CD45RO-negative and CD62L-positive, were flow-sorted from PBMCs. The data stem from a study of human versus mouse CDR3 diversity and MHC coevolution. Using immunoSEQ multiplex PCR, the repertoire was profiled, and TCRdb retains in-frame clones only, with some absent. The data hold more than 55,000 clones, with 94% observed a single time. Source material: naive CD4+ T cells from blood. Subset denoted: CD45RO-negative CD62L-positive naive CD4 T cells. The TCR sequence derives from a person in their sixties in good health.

The CDR3 spells CSVGDRAYDGTGANVLTF. The CDR3 DNA sequence: TGCAGCGTTGGGGACAGGGCCTATGACGGGACTGGGGCCAACGTCCTGACTTTC. The rearrangement joins TRBV29-1 to TRBJ2-6; 9 bases map to TRBD1. J was trimmed by 2 bases and V by 4 bases; bases with no gene match: 12. This CDR3 contains 18 residues. Germline V gene sequence: CDR1 SQVTM, CDR2 ANQGSEA.